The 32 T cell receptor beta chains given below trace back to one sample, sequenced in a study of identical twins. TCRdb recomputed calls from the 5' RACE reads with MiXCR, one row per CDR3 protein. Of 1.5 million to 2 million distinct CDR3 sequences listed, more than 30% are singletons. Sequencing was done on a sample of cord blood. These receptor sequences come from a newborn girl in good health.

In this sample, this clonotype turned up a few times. The CDR3 DNA reads TGTGCCAGCAGTCGATGGCTCAGTCTACCCCAAGATACGCAGTATTTT. Its translation: CASSRWLSLPQDTQYF. The chain has TRBV27 and TRBJ2-3; D is unresolved. The CDR3 covers 16 residues. V shed 5 bases and J shed 5 bases, with 20 bases lying between them. CDR1 and CDR2 from the germline V gene are MNHEY and SMNVEV (reference sequence).

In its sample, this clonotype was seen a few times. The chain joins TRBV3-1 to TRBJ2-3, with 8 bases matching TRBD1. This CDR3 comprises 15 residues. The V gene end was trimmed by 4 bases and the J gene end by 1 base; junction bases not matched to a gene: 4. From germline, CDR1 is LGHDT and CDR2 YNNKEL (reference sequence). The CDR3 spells CASSRRGRGTDTQYF. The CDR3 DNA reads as TGTGCCAGCAGCCGCAGGGGGCGGGGCACAGATACGCAGTATTTT.

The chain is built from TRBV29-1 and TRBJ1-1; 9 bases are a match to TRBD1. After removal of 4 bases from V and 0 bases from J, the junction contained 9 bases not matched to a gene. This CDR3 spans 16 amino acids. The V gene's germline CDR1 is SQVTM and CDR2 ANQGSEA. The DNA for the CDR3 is TGCAGCGTTGGAGGCACAGGGGGCTCCATGAACACTGAAGCTTTCTTT. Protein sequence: CSVGGTGGSMNTEAFF.

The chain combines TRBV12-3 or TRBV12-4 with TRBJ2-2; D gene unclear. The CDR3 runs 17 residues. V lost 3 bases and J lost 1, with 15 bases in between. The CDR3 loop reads CASSLIGWALNTGELFF. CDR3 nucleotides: TGTGCCAGCAGTTTGATAGGGTGGGCCCTGAACACCGGGGAGCTGTTTTTT.

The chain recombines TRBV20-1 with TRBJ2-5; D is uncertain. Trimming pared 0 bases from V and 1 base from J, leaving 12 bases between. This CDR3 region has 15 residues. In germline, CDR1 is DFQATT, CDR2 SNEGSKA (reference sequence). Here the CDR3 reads CSARDQWAPQETQYF. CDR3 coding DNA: TGCAGTGCTAGAGATCAGTGGGCACCCCAAGAGACCCAGTACTTC.

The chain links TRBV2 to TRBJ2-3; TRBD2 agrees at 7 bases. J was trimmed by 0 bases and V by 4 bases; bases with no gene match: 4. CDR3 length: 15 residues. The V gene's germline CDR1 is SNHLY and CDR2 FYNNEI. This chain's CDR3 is CASSGEGGSTDTQYF. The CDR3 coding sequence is TGTGCCAGCAGTGGAGAGGGAGGGAGCACAGATACGCAGTATTTT.

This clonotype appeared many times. CDR3 DNA sequence: TGCGCCAGCAGCACACCTGGGGTTATACATGGCTACACCTTC. Its protein product is CASSTPGVIHGYTF. The chain carries TRBV5-1 and TRBJ1-2; D remains ambiguous. CDR3 size: 14 residues. Germline CDR1 reads SGHRS; CDR2 reads YFSETQ. V was cut by 4 bases and J by 6 bases, with 16 bases left in between. Filled out from reference TRBV5-1 and TRBJ1-2, the complete variable domain reads KAGVTQTPRYLIKTRGQQVTLSCSPISGHRSVSWYQQTPGQGLQFLFEYFSETQRNKGNFPGRFSGRQFSNSRSEMNVSTLELGDSALYLCASSTPGVIHGYTFGSGTRLTVV.

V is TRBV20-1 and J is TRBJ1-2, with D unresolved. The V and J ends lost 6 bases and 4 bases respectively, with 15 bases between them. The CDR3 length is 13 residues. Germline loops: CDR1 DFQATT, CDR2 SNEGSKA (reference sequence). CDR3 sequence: CSALHLTSYGYTF. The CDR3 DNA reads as TGCAGTGCCCTCCATCTCACAAGCTATGGCTACACCTTC.

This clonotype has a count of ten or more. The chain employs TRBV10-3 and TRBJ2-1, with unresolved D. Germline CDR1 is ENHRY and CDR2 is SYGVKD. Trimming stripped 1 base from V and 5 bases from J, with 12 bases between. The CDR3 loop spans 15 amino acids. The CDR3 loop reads CAISELVMGNNEQFF. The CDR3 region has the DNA TGTGCCATCAGTGAGTTGGTAATGGGGAACAATGAGCAGTTCTTC.

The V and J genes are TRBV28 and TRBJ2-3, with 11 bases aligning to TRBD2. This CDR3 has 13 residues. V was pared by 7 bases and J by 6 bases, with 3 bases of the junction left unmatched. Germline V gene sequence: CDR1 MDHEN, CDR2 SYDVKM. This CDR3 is CASILAGDDTQYF. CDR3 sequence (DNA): TGTGCCAGCATACTAGCGGGAGACGATACGCAGTATTTT.

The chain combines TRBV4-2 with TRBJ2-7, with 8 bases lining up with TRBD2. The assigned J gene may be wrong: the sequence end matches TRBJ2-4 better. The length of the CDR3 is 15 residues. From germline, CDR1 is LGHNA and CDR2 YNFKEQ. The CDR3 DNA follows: TGTGCCAGCAGCCCCAGACGAGCGGGAGATGGCATTCAGTACTTC. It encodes CASSPRRAGDGIQYF.

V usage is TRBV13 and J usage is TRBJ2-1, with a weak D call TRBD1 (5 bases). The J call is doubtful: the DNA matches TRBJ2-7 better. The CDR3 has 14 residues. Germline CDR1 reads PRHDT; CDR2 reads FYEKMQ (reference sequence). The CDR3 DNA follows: TGTGCCAGCGGCGGTAGGGGCTCCTACAATGAGCAGTACTTC. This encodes CASGGRGSYNEQYF.

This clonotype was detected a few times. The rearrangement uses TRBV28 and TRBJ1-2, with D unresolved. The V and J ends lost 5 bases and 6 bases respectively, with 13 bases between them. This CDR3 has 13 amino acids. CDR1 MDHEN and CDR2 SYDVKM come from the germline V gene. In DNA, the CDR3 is TGTGCCAGCAGTCAATACCTCGGGGATGGCTACACCTTC. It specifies CASSQYLGDGYTF.

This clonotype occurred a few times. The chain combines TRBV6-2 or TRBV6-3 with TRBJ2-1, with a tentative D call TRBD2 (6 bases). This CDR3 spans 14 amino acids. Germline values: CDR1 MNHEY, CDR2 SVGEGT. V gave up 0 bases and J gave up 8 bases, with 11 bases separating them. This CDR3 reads CASSYSTGVYEQFF. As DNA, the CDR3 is TGTGCCAGCAGTTACTCGACGGGAGTTTATGAGCAGTTCTTC.

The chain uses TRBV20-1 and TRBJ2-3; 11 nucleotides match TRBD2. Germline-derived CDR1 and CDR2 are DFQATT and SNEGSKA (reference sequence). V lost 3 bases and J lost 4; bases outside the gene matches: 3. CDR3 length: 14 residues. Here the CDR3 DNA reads TGCAGTGCTAGTTTTAGCGGGAGGGCAGATACGCAGTATTTT. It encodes CSASFSGRADTQYF.

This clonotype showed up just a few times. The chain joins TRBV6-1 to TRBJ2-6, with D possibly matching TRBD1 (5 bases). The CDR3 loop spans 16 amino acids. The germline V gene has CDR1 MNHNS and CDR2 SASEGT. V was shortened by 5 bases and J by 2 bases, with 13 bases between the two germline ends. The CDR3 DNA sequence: TGTGCCAGCAGTCCACAGGTGGGGCCTGGGGCCAACGTCCTGACTTTC. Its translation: CASSPQVGPGANVLTF.

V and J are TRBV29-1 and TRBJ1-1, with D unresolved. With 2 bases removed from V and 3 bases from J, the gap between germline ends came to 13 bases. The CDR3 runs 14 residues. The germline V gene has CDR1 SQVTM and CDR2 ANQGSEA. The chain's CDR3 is CSVEKRWVDTEAFF. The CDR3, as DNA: TGCAGCGTTGAAAAGAGATGGGTAGACACTGAAGCTTTCTTT.

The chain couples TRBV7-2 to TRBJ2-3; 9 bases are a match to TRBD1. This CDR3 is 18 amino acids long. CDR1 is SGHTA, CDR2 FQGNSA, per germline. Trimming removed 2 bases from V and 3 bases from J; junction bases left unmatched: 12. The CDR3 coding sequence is TGTGCCAGCAGCTTACTCCGGACAGGGGTTGGGCTGACAGATACGCAGTATTTT. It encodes CASSLLRTGVGLTDTQYF. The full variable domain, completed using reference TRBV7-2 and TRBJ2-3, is GAGVSQSPSNKVTEKGKDVELRCDPISGHTALYWYRQSLGQGLEFLIYFQGNSAPDKSGLPSDRFSAERTGGSVSTLTIQRTQQEDSAVYLCASSLLRTGVGLTDTQYFGPGTRLTVL.

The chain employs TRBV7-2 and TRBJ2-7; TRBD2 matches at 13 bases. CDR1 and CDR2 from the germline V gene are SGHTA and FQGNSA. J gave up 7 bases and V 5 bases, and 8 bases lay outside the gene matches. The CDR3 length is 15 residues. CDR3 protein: CASSRWTSGGFEQYF. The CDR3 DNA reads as TGTGCCAGCAGCCGATGGACTAGCGGGGGCTTTGAGCAGTACTTC.

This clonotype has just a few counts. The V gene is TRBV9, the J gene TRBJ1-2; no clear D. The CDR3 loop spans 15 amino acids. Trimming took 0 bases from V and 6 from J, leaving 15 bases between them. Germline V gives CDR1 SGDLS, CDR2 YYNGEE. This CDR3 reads CASSVGPSSVDGYTF. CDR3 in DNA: TGTGCCAGCAGCGTAGGCCCCTCCTCGGTGGATGGCTACACCTTC.

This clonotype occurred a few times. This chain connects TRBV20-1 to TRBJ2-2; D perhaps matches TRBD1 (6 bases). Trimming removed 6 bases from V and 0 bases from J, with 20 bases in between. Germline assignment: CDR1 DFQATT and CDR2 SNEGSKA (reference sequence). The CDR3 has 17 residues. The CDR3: CSAAGTNVFPNTGELFF. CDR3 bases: TGCAGTGCCGCCGGGACAAACGTCTTTCCGAACACCGGGGAGCTGTTTTTT.

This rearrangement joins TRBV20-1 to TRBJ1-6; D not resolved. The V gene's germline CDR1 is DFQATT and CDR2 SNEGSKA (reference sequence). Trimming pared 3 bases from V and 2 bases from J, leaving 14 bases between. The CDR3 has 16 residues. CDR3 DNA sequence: TGCAGTGCTAGGGGAGCGTTCGCCCCCTATAATTCACCCCTCCACTTT. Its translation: CSARGAFAPYNSPLHF.

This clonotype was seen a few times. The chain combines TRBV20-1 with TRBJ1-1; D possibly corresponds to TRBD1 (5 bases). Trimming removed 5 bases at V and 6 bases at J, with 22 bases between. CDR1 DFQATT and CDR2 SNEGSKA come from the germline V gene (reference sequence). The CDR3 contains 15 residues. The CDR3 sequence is CSAHHFNSGKAEAFF. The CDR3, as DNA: TGCAGTGCTCACCATTTTAATTCAGGGAAGGCTGAAGCTTTCTTT.

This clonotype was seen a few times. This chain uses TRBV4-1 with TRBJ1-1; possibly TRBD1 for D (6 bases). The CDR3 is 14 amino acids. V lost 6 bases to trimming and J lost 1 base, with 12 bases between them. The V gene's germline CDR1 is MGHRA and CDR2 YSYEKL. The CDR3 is CASRVSGQNTEAFF. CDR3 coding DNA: TGCGCCAGCAGGGTGTCGGGACAGAACACTGAAGCTTTCTTT.

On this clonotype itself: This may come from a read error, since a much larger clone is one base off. Here the CDR3 reads CASRDRAETQYF. The DNA for the CDR3 is TGTGCCAGCAGGGACAGGGCGGAGACCCAGTACTTC. The rearrangement uses TRBV6-6 and TRBJ2-5, with 8 nucleotides matching TRBD1. CDR3 length equals 12 residues. Trimming cost V 6 bases and J 5 bases; bases outside gene matches: 2. Looked up from germline, CDR1 is MNHNY and CDR2 is SVGAGI (reference sequence).

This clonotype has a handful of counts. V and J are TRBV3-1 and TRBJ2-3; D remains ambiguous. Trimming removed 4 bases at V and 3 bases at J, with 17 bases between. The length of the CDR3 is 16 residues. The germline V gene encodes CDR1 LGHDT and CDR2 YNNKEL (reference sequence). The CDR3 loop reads CASSPALSPDTDTQYF. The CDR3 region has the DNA TGTGCCAGCAGCCCCGCACTATCCCCAGATACAGATACGCAGTATTTT.

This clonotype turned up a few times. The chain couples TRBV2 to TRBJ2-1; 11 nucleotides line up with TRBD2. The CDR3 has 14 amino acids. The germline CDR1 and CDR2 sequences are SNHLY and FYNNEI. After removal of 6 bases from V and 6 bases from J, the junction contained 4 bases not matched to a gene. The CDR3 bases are TGTGCCAGCAGGGCCGGGACTAGCGGCAATGAGCAGTTCTTC. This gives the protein CASRAGTSGNEQFF.

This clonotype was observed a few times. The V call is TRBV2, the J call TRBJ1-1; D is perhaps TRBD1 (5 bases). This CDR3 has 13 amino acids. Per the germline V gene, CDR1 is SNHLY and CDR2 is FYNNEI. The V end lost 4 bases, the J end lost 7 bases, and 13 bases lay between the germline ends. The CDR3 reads CASSVGRAIEAFF. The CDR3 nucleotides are TGTGCCAGCAGTGTTGGCAGGGCGATTGAAGCTTTCTTT.

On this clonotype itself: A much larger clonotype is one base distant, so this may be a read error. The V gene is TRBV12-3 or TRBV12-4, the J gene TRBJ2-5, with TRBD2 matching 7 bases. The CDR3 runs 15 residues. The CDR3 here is CASSYLAERGEAQYF. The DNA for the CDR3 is TGTGCCAGCAGTTACCTAGCGGAGAGGGGAGAGGCCCAGTACTTC.

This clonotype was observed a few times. CDR3 DNA sequence: TGTGCCAGCAGTCCTACTAGCACCGGGGAGCTGTTTTTT. Encoded protein: CASSPTSTGELFF. V is TRBV5-4 and J is TRBJ2-2; a possible D gene is TRBD2 (5 bases). V lost 5 bases and J lost 4, with 9 bases in between. The CDR3 contains 13 residues. Germline values: CDR1 SGHNT, CDR2 YYREEE (reference sequence).

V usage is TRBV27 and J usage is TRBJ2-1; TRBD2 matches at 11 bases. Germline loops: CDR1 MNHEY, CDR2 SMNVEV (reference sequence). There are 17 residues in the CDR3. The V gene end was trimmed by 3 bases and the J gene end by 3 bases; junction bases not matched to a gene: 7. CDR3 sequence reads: CASSFRLAGSHYNEQFF. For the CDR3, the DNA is TGTGCCAGCAGTTTTCGACTAGCGGGATCGCACTACAATGAGCAGTTCTTC.

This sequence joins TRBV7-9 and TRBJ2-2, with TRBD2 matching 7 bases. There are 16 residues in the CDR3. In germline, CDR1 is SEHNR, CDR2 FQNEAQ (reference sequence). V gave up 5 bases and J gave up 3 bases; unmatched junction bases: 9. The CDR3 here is CASSPRDYRDTGELFF. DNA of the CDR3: TGTGCCAGCAGCCCCCGGGACTACAGAGACACCGGGGAGCTGTTTTTT.